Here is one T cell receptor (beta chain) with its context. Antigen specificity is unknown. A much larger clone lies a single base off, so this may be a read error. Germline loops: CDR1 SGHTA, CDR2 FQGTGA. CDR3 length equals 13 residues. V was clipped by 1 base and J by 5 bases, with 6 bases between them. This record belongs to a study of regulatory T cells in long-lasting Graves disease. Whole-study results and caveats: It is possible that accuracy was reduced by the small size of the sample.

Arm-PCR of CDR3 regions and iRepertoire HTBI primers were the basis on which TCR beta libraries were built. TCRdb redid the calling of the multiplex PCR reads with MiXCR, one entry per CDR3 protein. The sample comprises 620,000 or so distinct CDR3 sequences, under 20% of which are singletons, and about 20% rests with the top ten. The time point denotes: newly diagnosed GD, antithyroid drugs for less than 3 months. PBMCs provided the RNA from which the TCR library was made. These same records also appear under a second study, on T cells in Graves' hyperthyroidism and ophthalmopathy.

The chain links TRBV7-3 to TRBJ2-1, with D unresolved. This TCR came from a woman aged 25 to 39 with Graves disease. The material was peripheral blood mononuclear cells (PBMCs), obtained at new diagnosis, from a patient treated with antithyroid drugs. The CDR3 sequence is CASSLSTHNEQFF. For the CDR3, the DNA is TGTGCCAGCAGCTTAAGTACCCACAATGAGCAGTTCTTC.